Described below is a single TCR beta chain sequence and its context. There are a few counts of this clone. The specificity of this receptor is unknown. Base quality data are lacking; no much larger clone is found one base away. The sample is drawn from a study of beta chain features in type 1 diabetes (dated by TCRdb to the late 2010s). Turning to the overall study: Mean age, gender distribution, total cell number and subset yield did not differ between patients and healthy donors. A total of 90 million to 120 million sorted cells were examined across all samples, and a strong correlation was observed between cell number per subset and RNA yield. In the study, recently diagnosed type 1 diabetes patients and matched healthy donors were compared on the TCRB repertoires of their sorted circulating CD4+ T cell subsets. Whereas all 30 or so donors provided naive and central memory subsets, regulatory and stem cell-like memory subsets were isolated from just 8 patients and roughly 8 healthy donors.

Each donor gave one peripheral blood draw, averaging about 120 mL, which was collected into heparinised tubes. Naive, central memory, regulatory and stem cell-like memory CD4+ T cells were sorted on a BD FACSAria II using a panel including CD45RO, CCR7, CD25, CD127, CD95 and CD27. Purity was above 98% for every sorted population. PBMCs were separated immediately by Lymphoprep density gradient centrifugation and were stained directly, without being cultured. So that batch effects would be minimized, each experiment stained and sorted samples in pairs, pairing one healthy donor with one patient. V is trimmed back by 4 bases and J by 8 bases, and the junction contains 9 bases that no gene match accounts for. CDR3 length: 15 amino acids, cysteine to phenylalanine. Just CDR3 DNA is preserved here, 45 bases in frame from base 1. Via the germline V gene, CDR1 is SGHRS and CDR2 YFSETQ. All of the isolated RNA was reverse transcribed with the High Capacity cDNA Reverse Transcription Kit, so expressed TCRB transcripts were sequenced. Naive, central memory and regulatory T cell samples underwent deep immunoSEQ sequencing, averaging around 3.6 million total reads per sample. Sorted cells were lysed in RLT buffer, and RNA was extracted using DNase-treated RNeasy Micro or Mini kits according to cell number. To prevent cross-contamination, every cell subset was processed on its own, while patient and healthy donor samples were processed together. Using the immunoSEQ multiplex PCR, TCRB sequences were amplified from cDNA into 87-bp fragments spanning the CDR3 region. Sequencing of the amplicons was done on the Illumina HiSeq platform. Under the source paper's analysis protocol: PCR bias was corrected computationally using synthetic template baselines, and reads within Hamming distance 2 were collapsed, with unmergeable singletons discarded. By aligning reads against IMGT, V, D and J genes, CDR3 length, and insertions or deletions at six rearrangement sites were assigned. Clonotype counts were normalized to sorted cell number within each subset before computing true diversity and Gini coefficients with the tcR R package. Repertoire sharing was quantified using the overlap coefficient calculated on TCRB nucleotide sequences. Out-of-frame TCRB sequences from naive cells were analyzed as a proxy for the pre-selection repertoire. This immuneACCESS table, as held by TCRdb, lists in-frame sequences with V and J called but not all clones. Of the missing ones, under half trace to an unresolved V gene in checked studies; the others have no known cause. V and J calls and clone size are given by that table; D and trimming were obtained from the DNA. The sample data list 680,000 or so clones, and around an eighth of these were observed just once. Jointly, the top ten make up roughly 0.022% of the sample.

What the study reported, not specific to this receptor: In all four CD4+ subsets, TCRB CDR3 length was moderately but significantly shorter in type 1 diabetes patients. Naive, central memory and regulatory TCRB repertoires appeared to be more alike among patients than among healthy donors. Because the HLA sub-analyses included only small numbers of individuals, any influence of HLA type on TCRB rearrangement was left unresolved. Because cDNA was sequenced instead of genomic DNA, highly expressing activated cells could be over-represented, though the groups showed no difference in activation or CD3 levels. Fewer insertions and more nucleotide deletions at VDJ recombination sites were observed in patients with type 1 diabetes, implying thymic rearrangement abnormalities. PCR may preferentially amplify shorter templates, but because patient and control samples were amplified and corrected together, any resulting skew would affect both groups equally.

The receptor comes from a man younger than 35 with type 1 diabetes. Sequenced sample: naive CD4+ T cells from blood. The sample's cell subset or site, from its label and the paper: true naive CD4+ T cells. Recombination connected TRBV5-1 to TRBJ1-2; TRBD1 fits 12 bases in the junction. The CDR3 region has the sequence CASSLAGTGGAGYTF. The DNA sequence reads TGCGCCAGCAGCCTAGCCGGGACAGGGGGCGCAGGCTACACCTTC. When the CDR3 is completed using the reference TRBV5-1 and TRBJ1-2 genes on either side, the full variable domain is KAGVTQTPRYLIKTRGQQVTLSCSPISGHRSVSWYQQTPGQGLQFLFEYFSETQRNKGNFPGRFSGRQFSNSRSEMNVSTLELGDSALYLCASSLAGTGGAGYTFGSGTRLTVV.